Listed below are T cell receptor beta chains from one sample, sequenced in a study of cytotoxic CD8 clonotypes in ibrutinib-treated CLL. Assay: immunoSEQ multiplex PCR; the TCRdb copy retains only in-frame clones and omits some. The sample has about 92,000 clones; 60% to 80% are singletons. The sample in question was PBMCs, obtained after 24 months of ibrutinib treatment. The source is a human donor with chronic lymphocytic leukemia. Each CDR3 is given with its conserved first and last residue. A D gene is named only where the DNA matches it firmly. A clone size is listed for some rows: how often the clone was seen (once, few, many), or a class if it is expanded.

>TRBV28|TRBJ2-7|.|TRBD2
TGTGCCAGCAGTTTCTCACTAGCGGGCCTGTCCTACGAGCAGTACTTC
CASSFSLAGLSYEQYF
>TRBV7-2|TRBJ1-2|.|TRBD1
TGTGCCAGCAGCCCAGAAGGGTCAGGGGGCGGCTACACCTTC
CASSPEGSGGGYTF
>TRBV28|TRBJ2-7|.|TRBD2
TGTGCCAGCACCTCACTAGCGGGAGGGCGATACGAGCAGTACTTC
CASTSLAGGRYEQYF
>TRBV10-2|TRBJ2-3|few|.
TGCGCCAGCAGTGATGAGGGAAGCACAGATACGCAGTATTTT
CASSDEGSTDTQYF
>TRBV7-9|TRBJ1-6|.|.
TGTGCCAGCAGCCCAGAACTCCGGGGGGGTAATTCACCCCTCCACTTT
CASSPELRGGNSPLHF
>TRBV6-1|TRBJ1-6|.|TRBD1
TGTGCCAGCAGTGATGACAGGGGTTCACCCCTCCACTTT
CASSDDRGSPLHF
>TRBV27|TRBJ2-7|.|TRBD2
TGTGCCAGCAGTTTCGCTCTAGCGGGCACTGGCCGCTACGAGCAGTACTTC
CASSFALAGTGRYEQYF
>TRBV5-1|TRBJ1-3|.|.
TGCGCCAGCAGCTTGGTTGGGGGGGACACCATATATTTT
CASSLVGGDTIYF
>TRBV2|TRBJ2-2|.|.
TGTGCCAGCAGGGGGCAGCCCCTGGGCGGGGAGCTGTTTTTT
CASRGQPLGGELFF
>TRBV19|TRBJ2-7|.|.
TGTGCCAGTAGTATTTCGTCGGACAGCACCTACGAGCAGTACTTC
CASSISSDSTYEQYF
>TRBV4-1|TRBJ1-2|.|TRBD1
TGCGCCAGCAGCCAAGACCCCCGTGGGGACAGTGAAGGCTACACCTTC
CASSQDPRGDSEGYTF
>TRBV19|TRBJ1-4|.|.
TGTGCCAGTAGTACGGGGGTATCAACTAATGAAAAACTGTTTTTT
CASSTGVSTNEKLFF
>TRBV29-1|TRBJ2-6|.|.
TGCAGCGTTGAAGATCCCAGGACTGGGGCCAACGTCCTGACTTTC
CSVEDPRTGANVLTF
>TRBV19|TRBJ2-2|.|.
TGTGCCAGTAGTATGAGATGGGGGGCGGGAGAGCTGTTTTTT
CASSMRWGAGELFF
>TRBV2|TRBJ2-3|.|TRBD2
TGTGCCAGCAGCAAAATAAGCGGGGGGGCAGATACGCAGTATTTT
CASSKISGGADTQYF
>TRBV4-1|TRBJ2-7|.|.
TGCGCCAGCCGCAAGATCAGTACCTCCTACGAGCAGTACTTC
CASRKISTSYEQYF
>TRBV19|TRBJ2-2|once|.
TGTGCCAGTAGTCCCCCTCAGGGCGTTACCGGGGAGCTGTTTTTT
CASSPPQGVTGELFF
>TRBV15|TRBJ2-1|few|TRBD2
TGTGCCACCAGCAAAGTAGGGGAGGGGAGACAGTTCTTC
CATSKVGEGRQFF
>TRBV5-1|TRBJ2-5|.|TRBD1
TGCGCCAGCAGCCTCGGGACAGGGGGCATAGAGACCCAGTACTTC
CASSLGTGGIETQYF
>TRBV5-1|TRBJ2-5|once|.
TGCGCCAGCAGCTCCACGGATAGCGTGAAGACCCAGTACTTC
CASSSTDSVKTQYF
>TRBV30|TRBJ1-2|.|.
TGTGCCTGGAGATCTAGGGGGATCGGCTATGGCTACACCTTC
CAWRSRGIGYGYTF
>TRBV7-6|TRBJ1-1|once|.
TGTGCCAGCAGCTTAAGCATCGGACAGCGGGCTTTCTTT
CASSLSIGQRAFF
>TRBV9|TRBJ2-7|.|.
TGTGCCAGCAGCTCCGGGGTGGGATACGAGCAGTACTTC
CASSSGVGYEQYF
>TRBV19|TRBJ2-3|.|.
TGTGCCAGCTCGACAGGGAGGACAGATACGCAGTATTTT
CASSTGRTDTQYF
>TRBV7-2|TRBJ1-5|.|TRBD1
TGTGCCAGCAGCCCAAACCTCGACAGGGGGAATCAGCCCCAGCATTTT
CASSPNLDRGNQPQHF
>TRBV11-1|TRBJ2-1|.|TRBD2
TGTGCCAGCAGGCCACTAGCGGGAGGATTTAAGAATGAGCAGTTCTTC
CASRPLAGGFKNEQFF
>TRBV25-1|TRBJ2-3|.|TRBD2
TGTGCCAGCAGTGTCGGGGGGGCCTCAGATACGCAGTATTTT
CASSVGGASDTQYF
>TRBV27|TRBJ1-5|few|.
TGTGCCAGCAGTGTTAAAGGGAGCAATCAGCCCCAGCATTTT
CASSVKGSNQPQHF
>TRBV7-2|TRBJ1-5|.|.
TGTGCCAGCAGCTTAAGGGAAGGGAATCAGCCCCAGCATTTT
CASSLREGNQPQHF
>TRBV2|TRBJ2-7|.|TRBD1
TGTGCCAGCAGTGAGTTGGGACAGGGGTCGGACGAGCAGTACTTC
CASSELGQGSDEQYF
>TRBV11-3|TRBJ2-1|.|TRBD2
TGTGCCAGCAGCTTTGCGGGAGGCTACAATGAGCAGTTCTTC
CASSFAGGYNEQFF
>TRBV5-8|TRBJ2-7|.|.
TGTGCCAGCAGCTTTCCGGGGATAGCCTACGAGCAGTACTTC
CASSFPGIAYEQYF